This TCR beta chain stems from a study of T cell responses to AZD1222 COVID-19 vaccine. V lost 5 bases to trimming and J lost 6 bases, with 13 bases between them. Germline values: CDR1 PRHDT, CDR2 FYEKMQ (reference sequence). The length of the CDR3 is 13 residues. Remarks on this clone: What it binds is unknown.

Here immunoSEQ multiplex PCR was the method, and the copy in TCRdb shows in-frame clones only, minus some. The table records 130,000 or so clones, approximately 90% of them present only once. The study, taken as a whole, reports: Sampled repertoires all dated from after the peak T cell response. Spike-specific TCR breadth and depth both grew after two AZD1222 doses.

This clonotype was obtained from an adult in good health. The material was peripheral blood, obtained on day 0 of AZD1222 vaccination. The V and J genes are TRBV13 and TRBJ1-1, with a tentative D call TRBD1 (6 bases). The CDR3 region has the DNA TGTGCCAGCAGCCAGGGGATATGGTCTGAAGCTTTCTTT. It encodes CASSQGIWSEAFF.